The entry below describes one TCR beta chain. With 1 base clipped from V and 4 bases from J, the junction kept 9 bases outside the gene matches. Germline V CDR1 and CDR2: SEHNR, FQNEAQ (reference sequence). This CDR3 is 16 amino acids long. These data are taken from a study of PD-L1 blockade in urothelial cancer. About the study: Male sex and bladder-origin urothelial cancer characterized about 85% of the roughly 30 patients. Reported median T cell count for blood samples was 120,000 to 150,000. Analysis of blood occurred 3 weeks (second dose) and 6 weeks after treatment start.

Indicated time point: pretreatment peripheral blood. Spiking each PCR with synthetic TCR analog templates was performed. The data were produced by immunoSEQ multiplex PCR, yet TCRdb's version contains in-frame clones alone and is incomplete. This table has some 45,000 clones, approximately 90% appearing once. This clonotype was sampled from a donor at least 40 years old with urothelial cancer. This material consisted of PBMCs, taken around atezolizumab (anti-PD-L1) treatment. The V and J genes are TRBV7-9 and TRBJ1-1, with TRBD1 matching over 7 bases. CDR3 sequence: CASSLGAQTGTTEAFF. Here the CDR3 DNA reads TGTGCCAGCAGCTTAGGGGCGCAGACAGGGACCACTGAAGCTTTCTTT.